This T cell receptor beta chain was sequenced in a study of radiotherapy plus CTLA-4 blockade in lung cancer. Assay: immunoSEQ multiplex PCR; the TCRdb copy retains only in-frame clones and omits some. Here the sample spans about 98,000 clones, 80% to 90% being singletons. The receptor's source is a human donor with non-small cell lung cancer that progressed on radiotherapy plus ipilimumab. Here the sequenced sample was peripheral blood, taken from a patient treated with radiotherapy plus ipilimumab.

The CDR3 nucleotides are TGCGCCAGCAGCCAAGATTTAAGGGTCCAGCCCCAGCATTTT. This sequence encodes CASSQDLRVQPQHF. V and J are TRBV4-1 and TRBJ1-5, with no clear D. The CDR3 contains 14 residues. Germline V lookup: CDR1 MGHRA, CDR2 YSYEKL. V dropped 0 bases and J dropped 7 bases, with 10 bases sitting between them.